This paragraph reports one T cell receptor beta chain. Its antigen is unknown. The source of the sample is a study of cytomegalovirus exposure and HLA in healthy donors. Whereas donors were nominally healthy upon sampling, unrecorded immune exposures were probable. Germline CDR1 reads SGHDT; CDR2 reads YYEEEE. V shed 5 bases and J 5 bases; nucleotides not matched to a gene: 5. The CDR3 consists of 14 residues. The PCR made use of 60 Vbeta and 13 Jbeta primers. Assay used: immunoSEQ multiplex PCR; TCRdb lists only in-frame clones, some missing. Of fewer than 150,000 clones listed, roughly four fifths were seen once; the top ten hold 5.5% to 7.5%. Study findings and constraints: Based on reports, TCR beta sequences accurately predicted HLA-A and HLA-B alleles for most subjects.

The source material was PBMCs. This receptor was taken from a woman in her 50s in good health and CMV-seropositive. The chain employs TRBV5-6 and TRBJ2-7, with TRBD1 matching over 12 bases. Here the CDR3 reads CASSWDRGRDEQYF. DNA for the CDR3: TGTGCCAGCAGTTGGGACAGGGGGCGCGACGAGCAGTACTTC.